The 25 T cell receptor beta chains reported below all come from one sample, sequenced in a study of shared clonotypes between healthy human individuals (dated by TCRdb to about 2020). CD8 naive samples were obtained by positive selection for CCR7 among CD45RO-negative cells, yielding a CD45RA+CCR7+ population from which TemRA cells were excluded. Libraries were built with the immunoSEQ multiplex PCR assay. In TCRdb, the immuneACCESS table is reduced to in-frame sequences with V and J assigned. These tables do not hold every clone; where another copy was compared, an unresolved V gene accounts for under half, and the others remain unexplained. The sample includes roughly 2 million clones, with over 85% observed a single time. The top ten clonotypes cover 0.9% to 1.4% of the sample. The sample comprised naive CD8+ T cells sorted from blood. What the cell subset or site label conveys for this sample: CD45RA+CCR7+. The receptors stem from a man between 18 and 29 years old in good health.

This sequence joins TRBV4-3 and TRBJ2-2; TRBD2 matches 9 bases. Germline lookup yields CDR1 LGHNA and CDR2 YSLEER. V trimming: 1 base; J trimming: 8 bases; junction bases outside the gene matches: 11. The length of the CDR3 is 17 residues. CDR3 DNA sequence: TGCGCCAGCAGCCAAGGTTTGGTAGCGGGAGTTAGTGGGGAGCTGTTTTTT. Amino acid sequence: CASSQGLVAGVSGELFF.

The chain combines TRBV27 with TRBJ2-5; D may be TRBD1 (6 bases). Trimming cost V 1 base and J 9 bases, with 18 bases left between them. This CDR3 has 15 residues. Germline V gene sequence: CDR1 MNHEY, CDR2 SMNVEV (reference sequence). The DNA of the CDR3 is TGTGCCAGCAGTTTATGGGGTTCTCCATCAGGGGCCCAGTACTTC. Protein sequence: CASSLWGSPSGAQYF.

The V gene is TRBV27, the J gene TRBJ1-1; D is possibly TRBD1 (5 bases). The CDR3 is made up of 15 amino acids. Trimming removed 4 bases from V and 3 bases from J, with 15 bases in between. From germline, CDR1 is MNHEY and CDR2 SMNVEV (reference sequence). DNA of the CDR3: TGTGCCAGCAGTTCCTCCCCTGAGGGGCACACTGAAGCTTTCTTT. As protein: CASSSSPEGHTEAFF.

The V call is TRBV2, the J call TRBJ1-5; a possible D gene is TRBD1 (5 bases). The CDR3 totals 15 residues. The germline V gene has CDR1 SNHLY and CDR2 FYNNEI. V shed 6 bases and J shed 5 bases, with 17 bases lying between them. The CDR3 nucleotides are TGTGCCAGCAGGACCCAGGAGGGGTGGGATCAGCCCCAGCATTTT. It encodes CASRTQEGWDQPQHF.

This rearrangement joins TRBV6-5 to TRBJ2-7; 8 bases match TRBD2. V trimming: 4 bases; J trimming: 3 bases; junction bases outside the gene matches: 5. This CDR3 has 14 amino acids. Germline V CDR1 and CDR2: MNHEY, SVGAGI. CDR3: CASSSERGHYEQYF. The CDR3, as DNA: TGTGCCAGCAGTTCAGAGCGGGGGCACTACGAGCAGTACTTC.

V gene TRBV4-1 combines with J gene TRBJ1-6; TRBD1 matches at 7 bases. With V trimmed by 1 base and J by 7 bases, 4 bases remained unmatched. The CDR3 runs 15 residues. Germline V gives CDR1 MGHRA, CDR2 YSYEKL. This chain's CDR3 is CASSQVWGQNSPLHF. Here the CDR3 DNA reads TGCGCCAGCAGCCAAGTGTGGGGACAGAATTCACCCCTCCACTTT.

Here the CDR3 DNA reads TGTGCCAGCAGCTTGGTGGGAAGCCAGCCCCAGCATTTT. Amino acid sequence: CASSLVGSQPQHF. V gene TRBV5-6 combines with J gene TRBJ1-5; D gene ambiguous. CDR3 length equals 13 residues. Germline CDR1 SGHDT, CDR2 YYEEEE. V lost 0 bases and J 7 bases, leaving 8 bases between the germline ends. Complete variable domain (other parts from reference TRBV5-6 and TRBJ1-5): DAGVTQSPTHLIKTRGQQVTLRCSPKSGHDTVSWYQQALGQGPQFIFQYYEEEERQRGNFPDRFSGHQFPNYSSELNVNALLLGDSALYLCASSLVGSQPQHFGDGTRLSIL.

On this clone: The same CDR3 can be traced to other DNA sequences in this sample. The chain couples TRBV2 to TRBJ1-2, with 8 bases aligning to TRBD1. V gave up 4 bases and J gave up 4 bases; unmatched junction bases: 2. There are 13 residues in the CDR3. Per germline, CDR1 SNHLY and CDR2 FYNNEI. The CDR3 reads CASSAGTGYGYTF. The CDR3 DNA is TGTGCCAGCAGTGCCGGGACAGGCTATGGCTACACCTTC. Using reference TRBV2 and TRBJ1-2 for the parts outside the CDR3, the full variable domain is EPEVTQTPSHQVTQMGQEVILRCVPISNHLYFYWYRQILGQKVEFLVSFYNNEISEKSEIFDDQFSVERPDGSNFTLKIRSTKLEDSAMYFCASSAGTGYGYTFGSGTRLTVV.

V and J are TRBV5-1 and TRBJ1-1, with D perhaps matching TRBD1 (5 bases). CDR3 length: 14 amino acids. CDR1 is SGHRS, CDR2 YFSETQ, per germline. The V end was cut by 1 base, the J end by 4 bases, with 11 bases between. The CDR3 is CASSLWGESTEAFF. CDR3 bases: TGCGCCAGCAGCTTGTGGGGGGAGTCCACTGAAGCTTTCTTT.

The rearrangement joins TRBV28 to TRBJ2-7; maybe TRBD2 (7 bases). The germline V gene has CDR1 MDHEN and CDR2 SYDVKM. V was trimmed by 2 bases and J by 2 bases, leaving 16 bases between them. The CDR3 spans 16 residues. CDR3 loop: CASSLKVGGHPYEQYF. Here the CDR3 DNA reads TGTGCCAGCAGTTTAAAAGTGGGGGGGCACCCCTACGAGCAGTACTTC.

CDR3 residues: CASSGHRAYEQYF. CDR3 bases: TGTGCCAGCAGCGGTCACAGGGCTTACGAGCAGTACTTC. The chain has TRBV7-8 and TRBJ2-7, with D possibly TRBD1 on 6 matching bases. V was clipped by 5 bases and J by 4 bases, with 12 bases between them. Germline V gene lookup returns CDR1 SGHVS and CDR2 FQNEAQ. CDR3 length equals 13 residues. Variable domain in full (rest from reference TRBV7-8 and TRBJ2-7): GAGVSQSPRYKVAKRGQDVALRCDPISGHVSLFWYQQALGQGPEFLTYFQNEAQLDKSGLPSDRFFAERPEGSVSTLKIQRTQQEDSAVYLCASSGHRAYEQYFGPGTRLTVT.

As for this clone: Other DNA sequences in the sample encode the same CDR3. This rearrangement joins TRBV27 to TRBJ2-7; D not certain. V shed 4 bases and J shed 1 base, with 8 bases lying between them. Germline lookup yields CDR1 MNHEY and CDR2 SMNVEV (reference sequence). CDR3 length equals 13 residues. This CDR3 is CASSSGSSYEQYF. Written as DNA, the CDR3 is TGTGCCAGCAGTTCCGGCAGTTCCTACGAGCAGTACTTC.

J is TRBJ2-6 and V is TRBV6-5; the D is unclear. CDR3 length: 14 residues. The germline gives CDR1 MNHEY, CDR2 SVGAGI. Trimming removed 8 bases from V and 3 bases from J, with 11 bases in between. The DNA for the CDR3 is TGTGCCAGCTCCATGTTTGATGGGGCCAACGTCCTGACTTTC. It yields the protein CASSMFDGANVLTF.

The chain has TRBV27 and TRBJ2-1; D might be TRBD2 (6 bases). The CDR3 runs 16 residues. Germline CDR1 MNHEY, CDR2 SMNVEV (reference sequence). The ends were cut back, 0 bases at V and 3 bases at J, with 12 bases in the middle. CDR3 in DNA: TGTGCCAGCAGTTTATCGGCGGGGACCGTCTACAATGAGCAGTTCTTC. Amino acids: CASSLSAGTVYNEQFF.

The genes are TRBV4-3 and TRBJ2-7; TRBD2 aligns across 7 bases. The germline CDR1 and CDR2 sequences are LGHNA and YSLEER. Trimming at V came to 0 bases and at J to 2 bases, leaving 7 bases not matched to a gene. The CDR3 covers 16 residues. The CDR3 DNA sequence: TGCGCCAGCAGCCAAGAAGTCCGGGAGGTTCCCTACGAGCAGTACTTC. It is translated as CASSQEVREVPYEQYF.

The J gene is TRBJ1-3, the V gene TRBV2, with a possible D match to TRBD1 (5 bases). Per germline, CDR1 SNHLY and CDR2 FYNNEI. The CDR3 length is 13 residues. The V gene lost 10 bases and the J gene lost 6 bases, with 16 bases spanning the gap. CDR3 in amino acids: CATLFGGENTIYF. The CDR3 coding sequence is TGTGCCACCCTCTTTGGGGGGGAAAACACCATATATTTT.

This rearrangement joins TRBV28 to TRBJ2-5; weak D call: TRBD2 (5 bases). The CDR3 contains 14 residues. The germline gives CDR1 MDHEN, CDR2 SYDVKM. Trimming stripped 3 bases from V and 3 bases from J, with 11 bases between. The CDR3 coding sequence is TGTGCCAGCAGTTTTAGTCCAGCGGAAGAGACCCAGTACTTC. Protein sequence: CASSFSPAEETQYF.

This chain joins TRBV14 and TRBJ2-3; 9 bases are a match to TRBD1. CDR3 length: 17 residues. Germline V gives CDR1 SGHDN, CDR2 FVKESK. J lost 8 bases, V lost 4 bases, and 16 bases had no gene match. Written as DNA, the CDR3 is TGTGCCAGCAGCCGTCCCGGGACAGGGATCGATAGAGGTACGCAGTATTTT. Protein sequence: CASSRPGTGIDRGTQYF.

The chain combines TRBV7-9 with TRBJ2-6; maybe TRBD1 (5 bases). The germline V and J ends were trimmed by 5 bases and 2 bases, with 13 bases remaining between them. The CDR3 sequence is 16 residues long. Germline CDR1 reads SEHNR; CDR2 reads FQNEAQ (reference sequence). Written as DNA, the CDR3 is TGTGCCAGCAGCCCCACCAGGGTTCCTGGGGCCAACGTCCTGACTTTC. It specifies CASSPTRVPGANVLTF.

The CDR3 DNA sequence: TGTGCCAGCAGCTTAAATTTCGGTCGTGGGTTAAGGGGGCCCGATACGCAGTATTTT. Amino acid sequence: CASSLNFGRGLRGPDTQYF. This sequence joins TRBV7-2 and TRBJ2-3; 7 nucleotides align to TRBD1. With V trimmed by 2 bases and J by 6 bases, 20 bases remained unmatched. This CDR3 has 19 amino acids. The germline CDR1 and CDR2 sequences are SGHTA and FQGNSA.

This chain uses TRBV12-5 with TRBJ2-5, with a weak D call TRBD2 (5 bases). Germline V gene lookup returns CDR1 LGHNT and CDR2 FRNRAP. This CDR3 region has 14 residues. V lost 2 bases and J 5 bases, leaving 12 bases between the germline ends. CDR3 in DNA: TGTGCTAGTGGTTTGTTCACGGACTTGGAGACCCAGTACTTC. Amino acids: CASGLFTDLETQYF.

In this sample, this clone turned up once. In nucleotides, the CDR3 is TGTGCCAGCAGCTTAGCCGGGGGGGCAGAAGAGCAGTACTTC. As protein: CASSLAGGAEEQYF. The chain couples TRBV7-6 to TRBJ2-7, with 8 positions matching TRBD2. CDR3 size: 14 residues. Germline loops: CDR1 SGHVS, CDR2 FNYEAQ. V dropped 0 bases and J dropped 7; count of bases not matched to a gene: 5. Variable domain in full (rest from reference TRBV7-6 and TRBJ2-7): GAGVSQSPRYKVTKRGQDVALRCDPISGHVSLYWYRQALGQGPEFLTYFNYEAQQDKSGLPNDRFSAERPEGSISTLTIQRTEQRDSAMYRCASSLAGGAEEQYFGPGTRLTVT.

This sequence joins TRBV4-1 and TRBJ2-7, with D perhaps matching TRBD1 (6 bases). The CDR3 is made up of 15 amino acids. CDR1 MGHRA and CDR2 YSYEKL come from the germline V gene. V was shortened by 2 bases and J by 5 bases, with 16 bases between the two germline ends. As DNA, the CDR3 is TGCGCCAGCAGCCAAATAGGGGGAGTAGTGGACGAGCAGTACTTC. Residues: CASSQIGGVVDEQYF.

This sequence joins TRBV5-1 and TRBJ2-7; D uncertain. Per germline, CDR1 SGHRS and CDR2 YFSETQ. The V end lost 1 base, the J end lost 3 bases, and 8 bases lay between the germline ends. This CDR3 comprises 13 residues. The CDR3 region is CASSLLGVYEQYF. For the CDR3, the DNA is TGCGCCAGCAGCTTGTTGGGCGTCTACGAGCAGTACTTC.

Details on this clone: The identical CDR3 is also encoded by other nucleotide sequences in the sample. The CDR3 coding sequence is TGTGCCAGCAGCTTAGCGACCGGGGGCGAGCAGTACTTC. This translates into CASSLATGGEQYF. The chain carries TRBV7-9 and TRBJ2-7; possible D gene TRBD2, 6 bases. CDR3 length: 13 amino acids. V was cut by 0 bases and J by 6 bases, with 9 bases left in between. Germline assignment: CDR1 SEHNR and CDR2 FQNEAQ (reference sequence).